The clone carrying this T cell receptor beta chain was seen only once. V lost 1 base, J lost 14 bases, and 15 bases lay in between. Germline V gene lookup returns CDR1 SGHTA and CDR2 FQGNSA. The CDR3 spans 13 residues. The data were taken from a study of blood T cell repertoires in COVID-19. Study-level information: From the United States, Italy and Spain came samples of acute and convalescent COVID-19.

How the authors handled the data: Amplifying reference gene primers gave estimates of nucleated cell counts. Method: immunoSEQ multiplex PCR; TCRdb's copy keeps in-frame clones and lacks some. The V and J calls and the clone size are those of that table, but D and trimming were determined from the DNA. The sample has around 320,000 clones; 90% are singletons. This clonotype was obtained from a woman aged 18-30 years with acute COVID-19. The chain employs TRBV7-2 and TRBJ2-1; D is uncertain. The sample consisted of PBMCs or T cells enriched from blood (not recorded which). CDR3: CASSLEVAPQKFF. DNA for the CDR3: TGTGCCAGCAGCTTAGAGGTAGCCCCCCAGAAGTTCTTC.